The rows below give T cell receptor beta chains drawn from one sample of a study of T cells after yellow fever vaccination. From the 5' RACE reads, TCRdb called clonotypes with MiXCR, one entry per CDR3 protein. The sample has 450,000 to 600,000 distinct CDR3 sequences; roughly 17% are singletons. The specimen was PBMCs, collected 5 days after the first yellow fever vaccination. The receptors come from a man younger than 35 who received the YFV17D yellow fever vaccine. CDR3s leave out the opening cysteine and the closing phenylalanine or tryptophan.

V: TRBV4-2; CDR3: ASSQGSAGGFTDTQY
V: TRBV20-1; CDR3: SAAEMVTGAGEQF
V: TRBV5-1; CDR3: ASHLTAGEQF
V: TRBV9; CDR3: ASSVAPESTDTQY
V: TRBV20-1; CDR3: SATEQGTYGYT
V: TRBV5-1; CDR3: ASSSRTGQGYNEQF
V: TRBV27; CDR3: ASKTGGGELF
V: TRBV10-2; CDR3: ASSEPSGGGNEQF
V: TRBV5-1; CDR3: ASSFGWGGRQF
V: TRBV20-1; CDR3: SATGYRNTGELF
V: TRBV6-2/TRBV6-3; CDR3: ASSWSGLQPQH
V: TRBV19; CDR3: ASSITGRDKAPLH
V: TRBV5-1; CDR3: ASSLPGARDSPLH
V: TRBV5-1; CDR3: ASSPFETGAYGYT
V: TRBV10-3; CDR3: AAADPSRDIQY
V: TRBV12-3/TRBV12-4; CDR3: ASRAPDGYT
V: TRBV7-3; CDR3: ASSSVGREYQPQH
V: TRBV7-9; CDR3: ASSIRDLNTGELF
V: TRBV18; CDR3: ASSPTSGQGDTQY
V: TRBV6-1; CDR3: ASTRGSDGGFNEAF
V: TRBV28; CDR3: ASSLSRGGEAF
V: TRBV12-3/TRBV12-4; CDR3: ATDNEQF
V: TRBV20-1; CDR3: SARRRGRHTEAF
V: TRBV3-1; CDR3: ASSLMGGGRTEAF
V: TRBV6-5; CDR3: ASSATGRSSGNQPQH
V: TRBV7-9; CDR3: ASSPAPTNTEAF
V: TRBV12-3/TRBV12-4; CDR3: ASSLRYPPGYT
V: TRBV7-8; CDR3: ASSFDRGLLRAEAF
V: TRBV7-8; CDR3: ASSLGFSTAYEQY
V: TRBV11-2; CDR3: ASSLELAQETQY
V: TRBV9; CDR3: ASSVRVSFTEQF
V: TRBV28; CDR3: ASSLGSAGNQPQH
V: TRBV19; CDR3: ASSRRGGQNEKLF
V: TRBV12-3/TRBV12-4; CDR3: ASSLARAGQY